Each of the 23 T cell receptor beta chains below was sequenced from the same sample in a study of blood T cell repertoires in COVID-19. The repertoire was sequenced with immunoSEQ multiplex PCR; TCRdb's copy has only in-frame clones and lacks some. Of some 490,000 clones listed, 80% to 90% are singletons. Sequenced input: peripheral blood. The receptors derive from a human donor in a cohort sampled during active COVID-19.

This sequence joins TRBV11-2 and TRBJ2-7, with 9 bases lining up with TRBD2. The length of the CDR3 is 16 residues. Germline V gene sequence: CDR1 SGHAT, CDR2 FQNNGV. Losses at the gene ends were 6 bases for V and 7 bases for J; bases not matched to a gene: 16. CDR3 sequence reads: CASSLSGSTIPLEQYF. The CDR3 bases are TGTGCCAGCAGTCTTAGCGGGAGCACGATACCTTTGGAGCAGTACTTC.

In the case of this clone: One end of the junction varies from germline; a read error may be responsible. J is TRBJ2-5 and V is TRBV7-7, with D perhaps matching TRBD2 (6 bases). The germline gives CDR1 SSHAT, CDR2 FNYEAQ (reference sequence). CDR3 size: 13 residues. CDR3 in amino acids: CASSLGGLQAQYF. The DNA of the CDR3 is TGTGCTAGCAGCTTAGGAGGGCTCCAAGCCCAGTACTTC.

This chain joins TRBV5-5 and TRBJ2-3; 11 bases align to TRBD2. CDR1 and CDR2 (germline): SGHKS, YYEKEE (reference sequence). This CDR3 comprises 15 residues. V was pared by 5 bases and J by 7 bases, with 9 bases of the junction left unmatched. DNA of the CDR3: TGTGCCAGCAGACCCATAGCGGGAGGGTCTAATACGCAGTATTTT. Its protein product is CASRPIAGGSNTQYF.

This rearrangement joins TRBV28 to TRBJ2-7; tentatively, D is TRBD2 (5 bases). The germline V and J ends were trimmed by 3 bases and 5 bases, with 8 bases remaining between them. Germline V lookup: CDR1 MDHEN, CDR2 SYDVKM. CDR3 length equals 12 residues. As DNA, the CDR3 is TGTGCCAGCAGTTTCGCGGGTAACGAGCAGTACTTC. Amino acids: CASSFAGNEQYF. Using reference TRBV28 and TRBJ2-7 for the parts outside the CDR3, the full variable domain is DVKVTQSSRYLVKRTGEKVFLECVQDMDHENMFWYRQDPGLGLRLIYFSYDVKMKEKGDIPEGYSVSREKKERFSLILESASTNQTSMYLCASSFAGNEQYFGPGTRLTVT.

The gene calls are TRBV19 and TRBJ1-1, with D unclear. V gave up 10 bases and J gave up 4 bases, with 10 bases separating them. The CDR3 is made up of 11 amino acids. Germline CDR1 and CDR2: LNHDA and SQIVND (reference sequence). For the CDR3, the DNA is TGTGCCACCACGTATAGCACTGAAGCTTTCTTT. It translates to CATTYSTEAFF.

The chain carries TRBV13 and TRBJ2-5, with D unclear. Germline CDR1 is PRHDT and CDR2 is FYEKMQ (reference sequence). Trimming cost V 5 bases and J 5 bases, with 6 bases left between them. This CDR3 contains 11 residues. CDR3 nucleotide sequence: TGTGCCAGCAGCCTCAGGGAGACCCAGTACTTC. Translating it yields CASSLRETQYF.

V usage is TRBV25-1 and J usage is TRBJ1-1, with D unresolved. The CDR3 runs to 14 residues. CDR1 and CDR2 (germline): MGHDK, SYGVNS. Trimming cost V 5 bases and J 5 bases, with 15 bases left between them. The CDR3 nucleotides are TGTGCCAGCAGTCAGGACTCCGGTTGGACTGAAGCTTTCTTT. The encoded protein is CASSQDSGWTEAFF.

V and J are TRBV4-2 and TRBJ1-1; TRBD1 aligns across 7 bases. The V segment lost 0 bases and the J segment 1 base; nucleotides outside the gene matches: 8. Germline V gene sequence: CDR1 LGHNA, CDR2 YNFKEQ. This CDR3 has 17 amino acids. CDR3: CASSQDHKTGPNTEAFF. The CDR3 DNA reads TGTGCCAGCAGCCAAGATCACAAGACAGGGCCGAACACTGAAGCTTTCTTT.

CDR3: CAIRRTGINYGYTF. The CDR3 DNA is TGTGCCATTCGACGGACAGGGATAAACTATGGCTACACCTTC. The genes are TRBV6-5 and TRBJ1-2; TRBD1 matches 8 bases. Germline CDR1 reads MNHEY; CDR2 reads SVGAGI. The trim removed 10 bases at V and 2 bases at J, leaving 9 bases unmatched. This CDR3 has 14 residues.

The V gene is TRBV3-1 (or the pseudogene TRBV3-2), the J gene TRBJ1-2, with D perhaps matching TRBD1 (6 bases). Trimming removed 2 bases from V and 4 bases from J, with 8 bases in between. Germline V lookup: CDR1 LGHDT, CDR2 YNNKEL (reference sequence). The CDR3 has 13 amino acids. CDR3 amino acids: CASSQQGPYGYTF. In DNA form, the CDR3 reads TGTGCCAGCAGCCAACAGGGGCCCTATGGCTACACCTTC.

The CDR3 reads CASSSWDRVSEKLFF. CDR3 DNA: TGTGCCAGCAGTTCCTGGGACAGGGTTAGTGAAAAACTGTTTTTT. This chain joins TRBV27 and TRBJ1-4, with TRBD1 identical over 9 bases. The V and J ends lost 4 bases and 7 bases, in that order; junction bases with no gene match: 7. The CDR3 has 15 amino acids. In germline, CDR1 is MNHEY, CDR2 SMNVEV (reference sequence).

The rearrangement links TRBV14 to TRBJ2-3; the D gene is possibly TRBD1 (5 bases). The CDR3 covers 14 residues. Trimming removed 0 bases from V and 6 bases from J, with 10 bases in between. Germline V lookup: CDR1 SGHDN, CDR2 FVKESK. The CDR3 protein is CASSQETASDTQYF. CDR3 DNA sequence: TGTGCCAGCAGCCAAGAGACAGCATCGGATACGCAGTATTTT.

V gene TRBV5-1 combines with J gene TRBJ2-3; maybe TRBD1 (6 bases). The V and J ends lost 2 bases and 2 bases respectively, with 15 bases between them. Germline-derived CDR1 and CDR2 are SGHRS and YFSETQ. This CDR3 comprises 16 residues. CDR3 coding DNA: TGCGCCAGCAGCTTACAGGGAAGGGGTTTCACAGATACGCAGTATTTT. It specifies CASSLQGRGFTDTQYF.

The rearrangement uses TRBV6-6 and TRBJ1-5, with 12 bases aligning to TRBD1. V was pared by 5 bases and J by 0 bases, with 8 bases of the junction left unmatched. The CDR3 loop spans 18 amino acids. Germline V lookup: CDR1 MNHNY, CDR2 SVGAGI (reference sequence). DNA of the CDR3: TGTGCCAGCAGTCGAGGTGGGACAGGGGGCCTTAGCAATCAGCCCCAGCATTTT. Encoded protein: CASSRGGTGGLSNQPQHF.

This sequence joins TRBV29-1 and TRBJ1-2; perhaps TRBD1 as D (6 bases). The ends were cut back, 2 bases at V and 14 bases at J, with 12 bases in the middle. This CDR3 comprises 10 residues. Per germline, CDR1 SQVTM and CDR2 ANQGSEA. The chain's CDR3 is CSVERGQGTF. The CDR3 nucleotides read TGCAGCGTTGAAAGGGGACAAGGGACCTTC.

This clone was observed a single time. V and J are TRBV30 and TRBJ2-1; D is unresolved. The germline gives CDR1 GTSNPN, CDR2 SVGIG (reference sequence). The V end was cut by 3 bases, the J end by 4 bases, with 13 bases between. The CDR3 has 14 residues. CDR3 region: CAWRNRPVYNEQFF. The CDR3 DNA is TGTGCCTGGAGAAACAGACCGGTTTACAATGAGCAGTTCTTC.

In its sample, this clone was seen a few times. V gene TRBV7-3 combines with J gene TRBJ1-1, with D possibly matching TRBD1 (6 bases). This CDR3 region has 13 residues. From germline, CDR1 is SGHTA and CDR2 FQGTGA. V lost 5 bases and J lost 7, with 14 bases in between. The CDR3 loop reads CASSPRTEGEAFF. For the CDR3, the DNA is TGTGCCAGCAGCCCTAGGACAGAAGGTGAAGCTTTCTTT.

CDR3 region: CSVSSGDPGNTIYF. CDR3 coding DNA: TGCAGCGTTTCAAGCGGGGATCCCGGAAACACCATATATTTT. The chain is built from TRBV29-1 and TRBJ1-3; unclear D gene. The germline V and J ends were trimmed by 5 bases and 4 bases, with 15 bases remaining between them. This CDR3 has 14 amino acids. Germline V gene data show CDR1 as SQVTM and CDR2 as ANQGSEA.

J is TRBJ1-2 and V is TRBV7-8, with 7 nucleotides matching TRBD1. Trimming at V came to 1 base and at J to 14 bases, leaving 10 bases not matched to a gene. Germline CDR1 is SGHVS and CDR2 is FQNEAQ. The CDR3 contains 13 residues. CDR3 nucleotide sequence: TGTGCCAGCAGCTTAGGAGGGGGCGATGGGCGGACCTTC. It specifies CASSLGGGDGRTF. Full variable domain (outside the CDR3, taken from reference TRBV7-8 and TRBJ1-2): GAGVSQSPRYKVAKRGQDVALRCDPISGHVSLFWYQQALGQGPEFLTYFQNEAQLDKSGLPSDRFFAERPEGSVSTLKIQRTQQEDSAVYLCASSLGGGDGRTFGSGTRLTVV.

The J gene is TRBJ1-2, the V gene TRBV30; 9 nucleotides match TRBD1. V was clipped by 5 bases and J by 4 bases; unmatched bases: 5. This CDR3 is built from 13 residues. The germline V gene encodes CDR1 GTSNPN and CDR2 SVGIG (reference sequence). Here the CDR3 DNA reads TGTGCCTGGGGACAGGGGACAGTCTATGGCTACACCTTC. Protein: CAWGQGTVYGYTF.

This rearrangement joins TRBV4-3 to TRBJ2-1; 12 bases map to TRBD2. Germline CDR1 LGHNA, CDR2 YSLEER. After removal of 4 bases from V and 7 bases from J, the junction contained 11 bases not matched to a gene. This CDR3 is 17 amino acids long. The CDR3 nucleotides read TGCGCCAGCAGCCGAGACCAAGGACTAGCGGGACAGAATGAGCAGTTCTTC. Its protein is CASSRDQGLAGQNEQFF.

This chain uses TRBV15 with TRBJ2-3; D remains unclear. Germline-derived CDR1 and CDR2 are LNHNV and YYDKDF (reference sequence). V lost 0 bases and J lost 2, with 18 bases in between. This CDR3 comprises 18 residues. The CDR3 here is CATSRDDGGPKFTDTQYF. DNA for the CDR3: TGTGCCACCAGCAGAGATGACGGCGGCCCTAAATTCACAGATACGCAGTATTTT. The variable domain in full, completed from reference TRBV15 and TRBJ2-3, reads DAMVIQNPRYQVTQFGKPVTLSCSQTLNHNVMYWYQQKSSQAPKLLFHYYDKDFNNEADTPDNFQSRRPNTSFCFLDIRSPGLGDTAMYLCATSRDDGGPKFTDTQYFGPGTRLTVL.

The chain links TRBV6-5 to TRBJ2-7; TRBD2 is a possible D gene (6 bases). V lost 7 bases to trimming and J lost 3 bases, with 16 bases between them. The germline V gene has CDR1 MNHEY and CDR2 SVGAGI. The CDR3 has 14 residues. For the CDR3, the DNA is TGTGCCAGCAACCAGGCGGCGGGATACTACGAGCAGTACTTC. This codes for CASNQAAGYYEQYF.